These T cell receptor beta chains were read from a single sample in a study of beta chain features in type 1 diabetes. Produced via immunoSEQ multiplex PCR; TCRdb's table is partial and in-frame only. Of a few hundred thousand clones detected, approximately 15% appear once; the ten largest clones hold about 0.02%. The specimen sequenced was naive CD4+ T cells from blood. The receptor set was obtained from a man aged 30 to 45 with type 1 diabetes. Both conserved end residues are part of each CDR3. Each record gives: J gene, V gene, CDR3 protein.

J gene: TRBJ2-7; V gene: TRBV5-1; CDR3 protein: CASSSQGLPGEQYF
J gene: TRBJ1-1; V gene: TRBV15; CDR3 protein: CATSRDLGLGTEAFF
J gene: TRBJ2-3; V gene: TRBV6-5; CDR3 protein: CASSGDRRTDTQYF
J gene: TRBJ2-1; V gene: TRBV2; CDR3 protein: CASGAGVGEQFF
J gene: TRBJ2-5; V gene: TRBV11-2; CDR3 protein: CASSLVGTGATGTQYF
J gene: TRBJ2-5; V gene: TRBV11-2; CDR3 protein: CASSRRTSGQETQYF
J gene: TRBJ2-1; V gene: TRBV7-8; CDR3 protein: CASSLARQTSGSYNEQFF
J gene: TRBJ1-2; V gene: TRBV6-5; CDR3 protein: CASRTGAGGYGYTF
J gene: TRBJ2-2; V gene: TRBV2; CDR3 protein: CASSPPQLYGELFF
J gene: TRBJ2-7; V gene: TRBV19; CDR3 protein: CASSPAGTGKEYEQYF
J gene: TRBJ2-3; V gene: TRBV19; CDR3 protein: CASLAGGTDTQYF
J gene: TRBJ2-7; V gene: TRBV11-2; CDR3 protein: CASSLLGGPGTGEQYF
J gene: TRBJ2-1; V gene: TRBV2; CDR3 protein: CASKAVGAGEQFF
J gene: TRBJ2-5; V gene: TRBV30; CDR3 protein: CAWTGYWETQYF
J gene: TRBJ2-2; V gene: TRBV5-4; CDR3 protein: CASSRGQGDTGELFF
J gene: TRBJ2-5; V gene: TRBV5-1; CDR3 protein: CASSWGTGRRETQYF
J gene: TRBJ2-3; V gene: TRBV5-6; CDR3 protein: CASSQLAGGITDTQYF
J gene: TRBJ1-2; V gene: TRBV18; CDR3 protein: CASSPGGGPANYGYTF
J gene: TRBJ2-3; V gene: TRBV12-5; CDR3 protein: CASGLVPGVTDTQYF
J gene: TRBJ2-7; V gene: TRBV6-6; CDR3 protein: CASSSPGLAYEQYF
J gene: TRBJ2-1; V gene: TRBV4-1; CDR3 protein: CASRRTGGRDEQFF
J gene: TRBJ1-2; V gene: TRBV6-6; CDR3 protein: CASSYSGQIYGYTF
J gene: TRBJ2-7; V gene: TRBV7-9; CDR3 protein: CASSTSGQVTYEQYF
J gene: TRBJ2-5; V gene: TRBV7-2; CDR3 protein: CASSLGGTSGQETQYF
J gene: TRBJ1-5; V gene: TRBV6-1; CDR3 protein: CASSESVFGNQPQHF
J gene: TRBJ2-3; V gene: TRBV2; CDR3 protein: CASRGQGASNTQYF